This T cell receptor (beta chain) was found in a study of blood T cell repertoires in COVID-19. Whole-study context: Sample material is recorded as cDNA or gDNA derived from T cells, B-cell-depleted T cells, or PBMCs.

This CDR3 spans 11 amino acids. From germline, CDR1 is DFQATT and CDR2 SNEGSKA (reference sequence). Trimming pared 5 bases from V and 7 bases from J, leaving 9 bases between. Original methodology: Quantification of nucleated cells was approximated via reference gene primer amplification. Sequencing was performed with immunoSEQ multiplex PCR; in TCRdb, only in-frame clones are kept and a portion is missing. For V, J and clone size, that table is used; D and trimming come from the DNA. The data show a few hundred thousand clones, with 70% to 90% seen just once and roughly 5.9% held by the top ten. Followed longitudinally, the Seattle patients had been enrolled during active infection.

The sample consisted of peripheral blood. This chain connects TRBV20-1 to TRBJ2-4, with D unclear. The sequence derives from a woman aged 45-65 years with COVID-19, enrolled during active disease. The CDR3 loop is CSAFEANIQYF. The CDR3 DNA reads TGCAGTGCTTTCGAGGCCAACATTCAGTACTTC.